A single sample gave rise to the 28 T cell receptor beta chains below, sequenced in a study of T cells expressing NK-cell markers. From the 5' RACE reads, TCRdb lists one entry per CDR3 protein and no DNA. Its listing shows 300,000 to 450,000 distinct CDR3 sequences. What was sequenced was blood T cells: a sorted CD56 or NKG2C T cell subset, CD4+ or CD8+ T cells, or bulk PBMC T cells (not recorded which). These TCRs come from a man aged 18-75 years in good health.

This chain connects TRBV7-6 to TRBJ1-2; TCRdb selects TRBD1, and the lack of DNA leaves this call unchecked. CDR1 and CDR2 (germline): SGHVS, FNYEAQ. The CDR3 length is 15 residues. The CDR3 loop is CASSLAPGAGYGYTF.

The chain recombines TRBV6-1 with TRBJ1-6. The CDR3 covers 15 residues. CDR1 is MNHNS, CDR2 SASEGT, per germline. CDR3 sequence: CASSQPYSYNSPLHF.

The gene calls are TRBV12-3 or TRBV12-4 and TRBJ1-2. The CDR3 consists of 16 residues. CDR3 sequence: CASSASDLNLNYGYTF.

The chain is built from TRBV28 and TRBJ2-3; TCRdb names TRBD2, which stays unverified in the absence of DNA. The CDR3 covers 14 residues. Germline CDR1 MDHEN, CDR2 SYDVKM. CDR3 residues: CASSTLPPTDTQYF.

The chain uses TRBV11-2 and TRBJ2-5. CDR1 is SGHAT, CDR2 FQNNGV, per germline. The CDR3 length is 15 residues. CDR3 region: CASSRRGSGQETQYF.

The V and J genes are TRBV29-1 and TRBJ1-4; with no DNA, the TCRdb D assignment of TRBD1 cannot be verified. Germline V gene data show CDR1 as SQVTM and CDR2 as ANQGSEA. This CDR3 spans 12 amino acids. CDR3: CSATPGDEKLFF.

This chain joins TRBV7-9 and TRBJ2-3; there is no DNA to check the TCRdb D call of TRBD1. The CDR3 loop spans 15 amino acids. CDR1 SEHNR and CDR2 FQNEAQ come from the germline V gene (reference sequence). This CDR3 reads CASSFDRPTTDTQYF.

V usage is TRBV5-1 and J usage is TRBJ2-4; with no DNA, the TCRdb D assignment of TRBD1 cannot be verified. Germline CDR1 SGHRS, CDR2 YFSETQ. The CDR3 is 15 residues long. CDR3 in amino acids: CASSLVGHGQNIQYF.

The chain has TRBV28 and TRBJ2-5; TCRdb's D call, TRBD1, is unchecked because there is no DNA. This CDR3 contains 16 residues. In germline, CDR1 is MDHEN, CDR2 SYDVKM. The CDR3 is CASSLSQGPRPETQYF.

The chain is built from TRBV6-5 and TRBJ2-2. The CDR3 covers 15 residues. The germline V gene has CDR1 MNHEY and CDR2 SVGAGI. The CDR3 is CASSYSKHVTGELFF.

This chain uses TRBV27 with TRBJ1-5; TCRdb's D call of TRBD1 is untestable without DNA. The CDR3 length is 16 residues. Germline lookup yields CDR1 MNHEY and CDR2 SMNVEV (reference sequence). CDR3 region: CASSPSGRGQDQPQHF.

This CDR3 reads CASSYLQVSNTGELFF. This chain joins TRBV7-2 and TRBJ2-2; TCRdb picks TRBD2, but there is no DNA to check that call. Looked up from germline, CDR1 is SGHTA and CDR2 is FQGNSA. The CDR3 length is 16 residues.

This chain connects TRBV2 to TRBJ1-1; TCRdb's D call of TRBD1 is untestable without DNA. The germline gives CDR1 SNHLY, CDR2 FYNNEI. The CDR3 is 13 residues long. The CDR3 reads CASSGQSNTEAFF. The full variable domain, in which reference TRBV2 and TRBJ1-1 provide the parts outside the CDR3, is EPEVTQTPSHQVTQMGQEVILRCVPISNHLYFYWYRQILGQKVEFLVSFYNNEISEKSEIFDDQFSVERPDGSNFTLKIRSTKLEDSAMYFCASSGQSNTEAFFGQGTRLTVV.

The CDR3: CASSFGGRGEQYF. The rearrangement joins TRBV5-1 to TRBJ2-7; the TRBD1 assignment by TCRdb is unverifiable without DNA. The length of the CDR3 is 13 residues. The germline gives CDR1 SGHRS, CDR2 YFSETQ.

The genes are TRBV29-1 and TRBJ2-1; checking the TCRdb D call of TRBD1 is not possible without DNA. The V gene's germline CDR1 is SQVTM and CDR2 ANQGSEA. The CDR3 length is 20 residues. CDR3: CSVGDSTGGFRVYSRNEQFF.

V usage is TRBV10-3 and J usage is TRBJ2-3; the D gene TCRdb calls, TRBD2, cannot be checked with no DNA. The CDR3 totals 15 residues. In germline, CDR1 is ENHRY, CDR2 SYGVKD. CDR3 sequence reads: CAISTGLAGADTQYF.

The chain joins TRBV20-1 to TRBJ1-3; TCRdb calls TRBD1, which cannot be checked without DNA. Germline V CDR1 and CDR2: DFQATT, SNEGSKA (reference sequence). The CDR3 loop spans 14 amino acids. CDR3: CSARARGFGNTIYF.

V usage is TRBV7-3 and J usage is TRBJ2-1; TCRdb outputs TRBD1, but without DNA this stays unchecked. Looked up from germline, CDR1 is SGHTA and CDR2 is FQGTGA. The CDR3 sequence is 12 residues long. The CDR3 sequence: CASSSGGGEQFF.

The V and J genes are TRBV20-1 and TRBJ2-1; the D call from TCRdb, TRBD1, cannot be confirmed without DNA. CDR1 and CDR2 from the germline V gene are DFQATT and SNEGSKA (reference sequence). This CDR3 contains 12 residues. The CDR3 region is CSARGVDATQFF.

The chain is built from TRBV30 and TRBJ2-7. This CDR3 is 12 amino acids long. CDR1 is GTSNPN, CDR2 SVGIG, per germline (reference sequence). The CDR3 is CAWSASPYEQYF.

V is TRBV6-2 or TRBV6-3 and J is TRBJ2-7. The CDR3 covers 11 residues. Germline V gene lookup returns CDR1 MNHEY and CDR2 SVGEGT. The CDR3 loop is CASAEPYEQYF.

V and J are TRBV14 and TRBJ2-3; TCRdb selects TRBD1, and the lack of DNA leaves this call unchecked. This CDR3 region has 14 residues. The germline V gene encodes CDR1 SGHDN and CDR2 FVKESK. CDR3 loop: CASRGTGLEDTQYF.

V and J are TRBV20-1 and TRBJ1-1. This CDR3 is 11 amino acids long. The germline CDR1 and CDR2 sequences are DFQATT and SNEGSKA (reference sequence). CDR3 protein: CSVTGHTEAFF.

The genes are TRBV6-2 or TRBV6-3 and TRBJ2-4. The germline gives CDR1 MNHEY, CDR2 SVGEGT. This CDR3 region has 16 residues. This CDR3 reads CASSYSNVLAKNIQYF.

This chain joins TRBV6-1 and TRBJ2-3; TCRdb's D call of TRBD1 is untestable without DNA. CDR1 is MNHNS, CDR2 SASEGT, per germline. The CDR3 is made up of 15 amino acids. The CDR3 is CASSPRRGPPDTQYF.

This sequence joins TRBV7-3 and TRBJ2-1; as DNA is missing, the TRBD1 call by TCRdb cannot be tested. CDR1 is SGHTA, CDR2 FQGTGA, per germline. The CDR3 length is 15 residues. CDR3 sequence reads: CASSLMGGSGTKQFF.

The V gene is TRBV28, the J gene TRBJ1-2; TCRdb selects TRBD1, and the lack of DNA leaves this call unchecked. This CDR3 is built from 18 residues. Germline CDR1 is MDHEN and CDR2 is SYDVKM. CDR3 protein: CASSPLRTGVWANYGYTF.

The rearrangement joins TRBV2 to TRBJ2-3; TCRdb lists TRBD1, though no DNA is available to test this call. The CDR3 is 18 residues long. Germline CDR1 SNHLY, CDR2 FYNNEI. The CDR3 is CASRPNNRALASMLTQYF.